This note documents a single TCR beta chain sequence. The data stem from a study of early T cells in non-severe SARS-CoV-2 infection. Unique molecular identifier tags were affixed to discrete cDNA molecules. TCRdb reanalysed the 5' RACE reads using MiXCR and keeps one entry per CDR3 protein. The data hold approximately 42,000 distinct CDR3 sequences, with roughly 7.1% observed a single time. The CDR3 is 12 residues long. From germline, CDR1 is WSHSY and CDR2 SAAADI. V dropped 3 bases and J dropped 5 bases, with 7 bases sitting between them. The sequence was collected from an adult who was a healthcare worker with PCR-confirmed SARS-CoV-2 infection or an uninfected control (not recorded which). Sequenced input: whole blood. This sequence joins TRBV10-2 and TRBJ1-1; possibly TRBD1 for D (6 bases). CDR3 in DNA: TGCGCCAGCAGTGAAGGGGGGACTGAAGCTTTCTTT. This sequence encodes CASSEGGTEAFF.